This record covers a single T cell receptor (beta chain). Its antigen is as yet unknown. The thymus was resected at corrective cardiac surgery. Donation came from healthy Finnish infants having corrective surgery for congenital heart defects. Clones were read by immunoSEQ multiplex PCR, and TCRdb kept only the in-frame ones, dropping some. The data contain around 120,000 clones, 90% to 95% of them singletons. This sample was included in a study of human thymus T cells. Study results and caveats: Apparent skewing of V and J gene usage characterized both thymic and blood repertoires. Highly overlapping thymic repertoires in unrelated individuals were reported by related research.

This sequence was found in a boy younger than two with a congenital heart defect but otherwise immunologically healthy. Sequencing was performed on thymus tissue.

The CDR3 sequence: CASSPLRGSVETQYF. The CDR3 DNA follows: TGTGCCAGCAGCCCCCTCCGGGGGTCGGTGGAGACCCAGTACTTC. The V gene is TRBV5-6, the J gene TRBJ2-5; a possible D gene is TRBD2 (6 bases). CDR1 and CDR2 from the germline V gene are SGHDT and YYEEEE. CDR3 length: 15 amino acids. Trimming left V 4 bases short and J 5 bases short, with 18 bases between.